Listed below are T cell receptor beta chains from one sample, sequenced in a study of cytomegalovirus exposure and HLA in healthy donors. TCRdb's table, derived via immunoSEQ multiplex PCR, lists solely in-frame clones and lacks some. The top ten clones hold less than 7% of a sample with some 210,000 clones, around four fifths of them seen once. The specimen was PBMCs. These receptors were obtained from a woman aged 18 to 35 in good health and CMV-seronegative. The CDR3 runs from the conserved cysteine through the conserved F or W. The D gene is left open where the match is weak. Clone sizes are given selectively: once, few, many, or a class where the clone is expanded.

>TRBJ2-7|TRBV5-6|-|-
TGTGCCAGCAGCACCTGGACAGACTCCTACGAGCAGTACTTC
CASSTWTDSYEQYF
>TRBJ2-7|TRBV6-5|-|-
TGTGCCAGCAGTCCGCGACATCTGACCGAGCAGTACTTC
CASSPRHLTEQYF
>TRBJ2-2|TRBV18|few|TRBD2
TGTGCCAGCTCACCGACTAGCGGGAGGTACACCGGGGAGCTGTTTTTT
CASSPTSGRYTGELFF
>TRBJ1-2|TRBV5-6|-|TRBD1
TGTGCCAGCAGCTTGCGGGCTGGACAGGGAGTTTTTGGCTACACCTTC
CASSLRAGQGVFGYTF
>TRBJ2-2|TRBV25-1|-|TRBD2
TGTGCCAGCAGTGTTGTGGCGGGAGCAGGGACCGGGGAGCTGTTTTTT
CASSVVAGAGTGELFF
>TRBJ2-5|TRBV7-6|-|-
TGTGCCAGCAGCCGGGACCGACTCCAAGAGACCCAGTACTTC
CASSRDRLQETQYF
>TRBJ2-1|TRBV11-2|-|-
TGTGCCAGCAGCCTAGACAGGCCTACCTACAATGAGCAGTTCTTC
CASSLDRPTYNEQFF
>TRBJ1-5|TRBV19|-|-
TGTGCCAGTAGTCTCGGAGGGGGAAATCAGCCCCAGCATTTT
CASSLGGGNQPQHF
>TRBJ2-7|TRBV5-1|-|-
TGCGCCAGCAGCTTGGGGTATAAGGGGCTATCCTACGAGCAGTACTTC
CASSLGYKGLSYEQYF
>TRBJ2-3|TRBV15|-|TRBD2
TGTGCCACCAGCAGAGGACGGGAGGTGACAGATACGCAGTATTTT
CATSRGREVTDTQYF